The clone carrying this T cell receptor beta chain has just one count. Its antigen remains unidentified. At the DNA level, this CDR3 is encoded by other sequences in the same sample as well. The sample belongs to a study of OX40 agonist ivuxolimab in advanced cancers. Study summary: A mean age of roughly 60 years, range about 23 to 80, was recorded, and 70% to 85% were male. Study results and caveats: At 0.1 to 3.0 mg/kg and by week 6, clonal expansion occurred in CD4+ and CD8+ blood T cells. Still undetermined is the antigen specificity of the expanded peripheral T cells.

Germline loops: CDR1 SGHRS, CDR2 YFSETQ. This CDR3 is built from 13 residues. Trimming pared 0 bases from V and 4 bases from J, leaving 6 bases between. Clones were read by immunoSEQ multiplex PCR, and TCRdb kept only the in-frame ones, dropping some. The table includes approximately 100,000 clones, around 88% detected once. The specimen was CD4+ or CD8+ T cells sorted from blood, collected in a trial of the OX40 agonist ivuxolimab. The sequence was collected from an adult with an advanced solid tumor such as melanoma, head and neck, liver or kidney cancer. The chain is built from TRBV5-1 and TRBJ2-3, with D maybe TRBD1 (5 bases). CDR3 DNA sequence: TGCGCCAGCAGCTTGGGGGGCCCAGATACGCAGTATTTT. This translates into CASSLGGPDTQYF.